This TCR beta chain is from a study of cytomegalovirus exposure and HLA in healthy donors. The study's findings and limits: While the bulk of TCR sequences proved rare, some public TCRs turned up in many donors. The study designated some 180 TCR beta chains cytomegalovirus-associated. Clusters of TCRs from the first cohort tended to co-occur in the 90 to 150 validation repertoires (as a later analysis found). Reported results showed that the classifier diagnosed cytomegalovirus status with high specificity and sensitivity.

Assay used: immunoSEQ multiplex PCR; TCRdb lists only in-frame clones, some missing. The table has 100,000 to 150,000 clones, roughly 90% seen once. This CDR3 comprises 18 residues. The germline CDR1 and CDR2 sequences are WNHNN and SYGVQD (reference sequence). V lost 6 bases and J lost 5; bases outside the gene matches: 9. Regarding this clone: What it recognizes is unknown.

The receptor comes from a woman in her late teens or twenties in good health and CMV-seronegative. Sequencing was performed on PBMCs. The chain couples TRBV10-1 to TRBJ2-2; 16 positions agree with TRBD2. CDR3 coding DNA: TGCGCCAGCAGACCGGGACAGGGACTAGCGGGAGGGACCGGGGAGCTGTTTTTT. Residues: CASRPGQGLAGGTGELFF.